The T cell receptor beta chain described here comes from a study of CD8+CD57+ T cells in acquired aplastic anemia. Study background: The average for DNA from sorted CD4+ and CD8+ cells was roughly 3 ug. General study results and limits: Patients and controls were found to share around 30 CD8+ CDR3 sequences.

Looked up from germline, CDR1 is KGHDR and CDR2 is SFDVKD. The CDR3 has 14 residues. With 1 base removed from V and 0 bases from J, the gap between germline ends came to 4 bases. This clonotype was observed a few times. Antigen unknown. Individuals selected for sequencing had exhibited CD8+CD57+ cell expansion on flow cytometry. Both TCR beta VDJ combination and CDR3 sequence profiling were carried out. Genomic DNA was the template for this profiling. TCRdb reprocessed the reads via MiXCR and lists one record per CDR3 protein. The table lists 200,000 to 250,000 distinct CDR3 sequences, 40% to 60% of them singletons.

Specimen: sorted CD4+, CD8+, or CD8+CD57+ T cells (not recorded which) from PBMCs. The chain uses TRBV24-1 and TRBJ2-3; D not resolved. The origin of this receptor is a human donor with aplastic anemia. Written as DNA, the CDR3 is TGTGCCACCAGTGATTTACGTAGCACAGATACGCAGTATTTT. Residues: CATSDLRSTDTQYF.